The clone carrying this TCR beta chain was counted a few times. Its antigen is unknown. The CDR3 loop spans 16 amino acids. Losses at the gene ends were 4 bases for V and 8 bases for J; bases not matched to a gene: 12. This record belongs to a study of CD8 T cells in ankylosing spondylitis. TCRdb used MiXCR to reprocess the 5' RACE reads, holding one entry per CDR3 protein. The table lists under 250,000 distinct CDR3 sequences, more than 5.5% of them singletons. The study, taken as a whole, reports: CD8+ cells made up the disease-linked clones, which were relatively rare in peripheral blood. What seemed typical of ankylosing spondylitis blood was a TCR beta motif built from several highly homologous variants.

The TCR was taken from a male donor with ankylosing spondylitis. Sequenced: blood, either unsorted or a sorted T cell fraction (not recorded which). The chain recombines TRBV12-3 or TRBV12-4 with TRBJ2-1; 9 bases line up with TRBD2. The CDR3 DNA reads TGTGCCAGCAGTTCATTAATGCGGGAGGGTCCCGATGAGCAGTTCTTC. Protein: CASSSLMREGPDEQFF.